This TCR beta chain was captured by sequencing in a study of a mutant IDH1 vaccine in newly diagnosed glioma. Study summary: During weeks 1, 3, 5, 7, 11, 15, 19 and 23, patients received eight vaccinations. First vaccine doses came 4-6 weeks after radiotherapy alone, or with temozolomide cycles. Patients previously underwent radiotherapy, temozolomide, or both, and most underwent both.

The sample's time point: week 23, last vaccination. Alongside topical imiquimod, each dose of vaccine comprised 300 ug of mutant IDH1 20-mer peptide. In regard to this clone: Its antigen is still unknown.

Germline-derived CDR1 and CDR2 are LGHNA and YNFKEQ. V trimming: 0 bases; J trimming: 0 bases; junction bases outside the gene matches: 11. The length of the CDR3 is 20 residues. Sequencing used immunoSEQ multiplex PCR; TCRdb keeps in-frame clones, though not all of them. Of over 25,000 clones listed, around 87% are singletons. The chain has TRBV4-2 and TRBJ2-1, with TRBD2 matching 10 bases. The material was PBMCs, obtained from a glioma patient whose treatment included an IDH1 peptide vaccine. The TCR comes from a man aged 40-50 years with glioma. As DNA, the CDR3 is TGTGCCAGCAGCCAAGACCGAAACGGACTAGCGGCCTTCTCCTACAATGAGCAGTTCTTC. It encodes CASSQDRNGLAAFSYNEQFF.